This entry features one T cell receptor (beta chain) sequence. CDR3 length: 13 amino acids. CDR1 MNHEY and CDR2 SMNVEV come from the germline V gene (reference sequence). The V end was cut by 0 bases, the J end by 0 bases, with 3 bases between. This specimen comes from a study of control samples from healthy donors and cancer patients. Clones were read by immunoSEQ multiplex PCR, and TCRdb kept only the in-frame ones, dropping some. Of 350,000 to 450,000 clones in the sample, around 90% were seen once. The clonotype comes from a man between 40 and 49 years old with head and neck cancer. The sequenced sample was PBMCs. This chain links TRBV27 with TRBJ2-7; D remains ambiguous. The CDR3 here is CASSLSPSYEQYF. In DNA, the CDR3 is TGTGCCAGCAGTTTATCCCCCTCCTACGAGCAGTACTTC.